The present T cell receptor (beta chain) was sequenced within a study of T cells in Graves' hyperthyroidism and ophthalmopathy. Study-level background: Peripheral blood samples were taken at initial diagnosis, prior to any treatment.

The source material, RNA transcripts, was used to amplify TCR beta CDR3 regions. First-round RT-PCR targeting the TCR CDR3 was performed with the HTBI primer set. From the multiplex PCR reads, TCRdb called clonotypes with MiXCR, one entry per CDR3 protein. The repertoire holds about 380,000 distinct CDR3 sequences, with 18% as singletons. Germline V gives CDR1 SGHNT, CDR2 YYREEE (reference sequence). The CDR3 length is 15 residues. Between the trimmed V and J ends, which lost 2 bases and 0 bases, there was a span of 9 bases. Lactation, pregnancy, other autoimmune disease or uncontrolled infection excluded patients.

The J gene is TRBJ2-4, the V gene TRBV5-4; weak D call: TRBD1 (5 bases). This TCR came from a man aged 18 to 35 with Graves' ophthalmopathy. The source material was blood. CDR3 sequence: CASSFPDTAKNIQYF. For the CDR3, the DNA is TGTGCCAGCAGCTTTCCGGACACAGCCAAAAACATTCAGTACTTC.